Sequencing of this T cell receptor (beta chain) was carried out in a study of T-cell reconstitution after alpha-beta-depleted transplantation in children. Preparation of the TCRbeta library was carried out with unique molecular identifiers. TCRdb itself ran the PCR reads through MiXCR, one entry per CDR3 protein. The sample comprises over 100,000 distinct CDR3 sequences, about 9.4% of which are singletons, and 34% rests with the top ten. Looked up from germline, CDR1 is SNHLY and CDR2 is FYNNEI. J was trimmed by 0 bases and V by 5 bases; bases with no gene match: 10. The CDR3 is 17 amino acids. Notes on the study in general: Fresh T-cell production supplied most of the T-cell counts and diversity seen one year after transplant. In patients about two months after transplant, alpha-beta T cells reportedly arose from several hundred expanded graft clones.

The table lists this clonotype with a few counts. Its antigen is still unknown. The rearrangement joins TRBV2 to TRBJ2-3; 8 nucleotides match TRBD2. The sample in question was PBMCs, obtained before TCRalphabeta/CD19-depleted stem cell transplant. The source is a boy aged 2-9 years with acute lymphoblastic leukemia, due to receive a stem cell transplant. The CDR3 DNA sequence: TGTGCCAGCAGTAAACGGGGGACTAGAGGCAGCACAGATACGCAGTATTTT. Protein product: CASSKRGTRGSTDTQYF.